These 15 T cell receptor beta chains originate from one sample sequenced in a study of T cells in Graves' hyperthyroidism and ophthalmopathy. Amplification of TCR beta CDR3 regions was performed using RNA transcripts as template. A set of HTBI primers served as the primers for a first-round RT-PCR of the TCR CDR3. Each CDR3 protein is one row after TCRdb ran MiXCR on the multiplex PCR reads. The table includes 100,000 to 130,000 distinct CDR3 sequences, about 15% detected once. The sample consisted of blood. Receptor source: a woman aged 50 to 65 with Graves' hyperthyroidism.

This clonotype came up many times. V is TRBV30 and J is TRBJ2-4, with no clear D. Trimming removed 3 bases from V and 5 bases from J, with 5 bases in between. This CDR3 spans 11 amino acids. Germline loops: CDR1 GTSNPN, CDR2 SVGIG (reference sequence). The CDR3 protein is CAWSIQNIQYF. In DNA form, the CDR3 reads TGTGCCTGGAGCATACAAAACATTCAGTACTTC.

This clonotype was recorded at least ten times. The chain couples TRBV3-1 to TRBJ1-1; 7 nucleotides align to TRBD1. The V segment lost 3 bases and the J segment 6 bases; nucleotides outside the gene matches: 4. The V gene's germline CDR1 is LGHDT and CDR2 YNNKEL (reference sequence). The CDR3 is 13 residues long. The CDR3 region is CASSQTGTAEAFF. The DNA for the CDR3 is TGTGCCAGCAGCCAGACAGGGACCGCTGAAGCTTTCTTT.

Only one count was recorded for this clonotype. A much bigger clone sits one base away, suggesting this may be a read error. The CDR3 spells CASSYRDSPPGDEQFF. Here the CDR3 DNA reads TGTGCCAGCAGTTACCGGGACAGCCCGCCGGGGGATGAGCAGTTCTTC. The chain links TRBV6-2 or TRBV6-3 to TRBJ2-1; perhaps TRBD1 as D (7 bases). V was clipped by 2 bases and J by 8 bases, with 19 bases between them. Germline lookup yields CDR1 MNHEY and CDR2 SVGEGT. The CDR3 is 16 residues long.

This clonotype was detected ten times or more. The gene calls are TRBV28 and TRBJ1-4; the D is unclear. Germline loops: CDR1 MDHEN, CDR2 SYDVKM. V lost 5 bases and J lost 4, with 14 bases in between. The CDR3 covers 15 residues. CDR3: CASSRILTNNEKLFF. The CDR3 nucleotides read TGTGCCAGCAGTAGGATCCTCACCAATAATGAAAAACTGTTTTTT.

This clonotype was seen many times. V gene TRBV5-6 combines with J gene TRBJ2-2, with a weak D call TRBD2 (6 bases). Germline V gene data show CDR1 as SGHDT and CDR2 as YYEEEE. V lost 0 bases to trimming and J lost 4 bases, with 10 bases between them. The CDR3 has 15 amino acids. As DNA, the CDR3 is TGTGCCAGCAGCTTGGAATTGGGGGGCACCGGGGAGCTGTTTTTT. Translated, it gives CASSLELGGTGELFF.

The table lists this clonotype with many counts. The chain recombines TRBV28 with TRBJ2-1, with 9 bases that match TRBD2. Germline V lookup: CDR1 MDHEN, CDR2 SYDVKM. The CDR3 is 15 residues long. The V gene end was trimmed by 7 bases and the J gene end by 6 bases; junction bases not matched to a gene: 10. CDR3 loop: CASTALAGVVNEQFF. CDR3 sequence (DNA): TGTGCCAGCACCGCCTTAGCGGGAGTCGTCAATGAGCAGTTCTTC.

This clonotype appeared many times. The CDR3 sequence is CAWSRQGTTGELFF. CDR3 DNA: TGTGCCTGGTCCAGACAGGGTACAACCGGGGAGCTGTTTTTT. The V call is TRBV30, the J call TRBJ2-2; 7 bases are a match to TRBD1. The CDR3 has 14 residues. V lost 5 bases and J lost 5; bases outside the gene matches: 8. The germline V gene has CDR1 GTSNPN and CDR2 SVGIG (reference sequence).

This clonotype was seen a handful of times. No conserved phenylalanine or tryptophan is present at the end of the CDR3, so a read error is the likely explanation. V and J are TRBV7-3 and TRBJ2-3; D ambiguous. Trimming stripped 2 bases from V and 2 bases from J, with 5 bases between. CDR3 length: 13 amino acids. CDR1 and CDR2 (germline): SGHTA, FQGTGA. The CDR3, as DNA: TGTGCCAGCAGCTTAGGCATCACAGATACGCAGTATCTT. Amino acids: CASSLGITDTQYL.

This clonotype was counted at least ten times. V and J are TRBV14 and TRBJ2-3, with a tentative D call TRBD1 (6 bases). Trimming stripped 2 bases from V and 9 bases from J, with 15 bases between. This CDR3 has 14 residues. The germline CDR1 and CDR2 sequences are SGHDN and FVKESK. The CDR3 DNA is TGTGCCAGCAGCCAACTCGGGGACACAAGGACGCAGTATTTT. It yields the protein CASSQLGDTRTQYF.

This clonotype was recorded at least ten times. V gene TRBV2 combines with J gene TRBJ1-3; 7 positions agree with TRBD1. The CDR3 contains 14 residues. The V and J ends lost 8 bases and 0 bases, in that order; junction bases with no gene match: 4. The germline V gene encodes CDR1 SNHLY and CDR2 FYNNEI. CDR3 nucleotides: TGTGCCAGCGAGGGACAGAGCTCTGGAAACACCATATATTTT. Translating it yields CASEGQSSGNTIYF.

This clonotype has just a few counts. The chain is built from TRBV7-9 and TRBJ2-5, with D possibly being TRBD2 (5 bases). Germline loops: CDR1 SEHNR, CDR2 FQNEAQ (reference sequence). This CDR3 has 13 residues. Trimming shortened V by 5 bases and J by 5 bases, and 12 bases separated the two germline ends. The CDR3 DNA follows: TGTGCCAGCAGCCCATCACTAGGGGAGACCCAGTACTTC. Protein product: CASSPSLGETQYF.

This clonotype was found many times. The chain carries TRBV12-3 or TRBV12-4 and TRBJ1-6; 10 nucleotides line up with TRBD1. The CDR3 is 15 amino acids. V was clipped by 6 bases and J by 7 bases; unmatched bases: 6. CDR3 protein: CASRPGQGVNSPLHF. CDR3 nucleotides: TGTGCCAGCAGACCTGGACAGGGGGTAAATTCACCCCTCCACTTT.

This chain connects TRBV28 to TRBJ2-2, with no clear D. From germline, CDR1 is MDHEN and CDR2 SYDVKM. Trimming pared 6 bases from V and 5 bases from J, leaving 4 bases between. CDR3 size: 11 residues. In DNA form, the CDR3 reads TGTGCCAGCAGGGGGACCGGGGAGCTGTTTTTT. This gives the protein CASRGTGELFF. The complete variable domain, with remaining parts taken from reference TRBV28 and TRBJ2-2, reads DVKVTQSSRYLVKRTGEKVFLECVQDMDHENMFWYRQDPGLGLRLIYFSYDVKMKEKGDIPEGYSVSREKKERFSLILESASTNQTSMYLCASRGTGELFFGEGSRLTVL.

This clonotype has ten or more counts. The chain carries TRBV10-1 and TRBJ2-2; 7 bases align to TRBD2. The CDR3 is 16 residues long. Germline values: CDR1 WNHNN, CDR2 SYGVQD (reference sequence). V was pared by 3 bases and J by 0 bases, with 4 bases of the junction left unmatched. CDR3 sequence (DNA): TGCGCCAGCAGTGACCCTAGCGGACCGAACACCGGGGAGCTGTTTTTT. It yields the protein CASSDPSGPNTGELFF.

V is TRBV4-2 and J is TRBJ2-3, with 11 bases fitting TRBD2. CDR3 length: 16 residues. With V trimmed by 0 bases and J by 5 bases, 4 bases remained unmatched. Per germline, CDR1 LGHNA and CDR2 YNFKEQ. This CDR3 reads CASSQELAGVGDTQYF. The CDR3, as DNA: TGTGCCAGCAGCCAAGAACTAGCGGGAGTAGGAGATACGCAGTATTTT.